This TCR beta chain was captured in a study of cytomegalovirus exposure and HLA in healthy donors. Study observations and caveats: The listing of 150 to 200 TCR beta chains classed them as cytomegalovirus-associated. In an earlier analysis, most TCR beta V segments were productive about 87% or about 30% of the time.

As to this clone: Its antigen is currently unknown.

PCR primers comprised 60 Vbeta and 13 Jbeta primers. The assay was immunoSEQ multiplex PCR, and TCRdb's table has in-frame clones only and misses some. The sample carries about 100,000 clones, around 76% recorded once. Samples came from healthy bone marrow donors. The V end was cut by 2 bases, the J end by 8 bases, with 12 bases between. This CDR3 has 13 residues. Germline V lookup: CDR1 MNHEY, CDR2 SVGAGI. The V and J genes are TRBV6-5 and TRBJ1-2, with D possibly being TRBD1 (5 bases). The clonotype was recovered from a man in his forties or fifties in good health and CMV-seropositive. Input material: PBMCs. CDR3 residues: CASSYPDKQGYTF. The CDR3 DNA sequence: TGTGCCAGCAGTTACCCGGACAAGCAGGGCTACACCTTC.